This entry is about one T cell receptor (beta chain). The antigen is undetermined. The sample is drawn from a study of T cell repertoires in cytomegalovirus infection. Study information: CMV infection and matching HLA type were both indicated by public TCR beta signatures. Findings and caveats of the study: Within the response measured ex vivo, HLA-C-restricted CMV-specific TCR beta clonotypes were dominant. Accumulated public TCR beta family frequency recognized individuals carrying CMV together with the relevant HLA.

J was trimmed by 3 bases and V by 3 bases; bases with no gene match: 13. The CDR3 spans 17 residues. The germline gives CDR1 MDHEN, CDR2 SYDVKM. TCRdb re-analysed the reads in MiXCR, keeping a single row per CDR3 protein. The table shows roughly 600,000 distinct CDR3 sequences, with approximately 25% occurring only once. Sequencing was carried out using CD8+ T cells from PBMCs. The source is a human donor in good health (CMV status not recorded). Some clones in this sample may be carry-over from other donors' samples. The chain employs TRBV28 and TRBJ1-1; 7 nucleotides match TRBD1. CDR3 sequence (DNA): TGTGCCAGCAGTTTCTCAGGGGGTCTGGTCTGGGACACTGAAGCTTTCTTT. This sequence encodes CASSFSGGLVWDTEAFF.